Included here is one T cell receptor (beta chain) sequence, with context. As yet, its antigen is unknown. With 4 bases removed from V and 0 bases from J, the gap between germline ends came to 15 bases. Per the germline V gene, CDR1 is SGHTA and CDR2 is FQGNSA. This CDR3 comprises 16 residues. The entry originates in a study of OX40 agonist ivuxolimab in advanced cancers. Study details: With a range of about 23 to 90, age averaged roughly 61 years, and 65% to 90% were male.

Findings and caveats of the study: Not determined was the antigen specificity of the expanded peripheral T cells.

Measured with immunoSEQ multiplex PCR; TCRdb has only the in-frame clones, and not every one. The sample includes 15,000 to 20,000 clones, around two thirds of them seen just once. V gene TRBV7-2 combines with J gene TRBJ1-1; no clear D gene. Sequencing was performed on CD4+ or CD8+ T cells sorted from blood, taken in a trial of the OX40 agonist ivuxolimab. The clonotype was recovered from an adult with an advanced solid tumor such as melanoma, head and neck, liver or kidney cancer. The DNA of the CDR3 is TGTGCCAGCAGCTCCATCGCCGGCGCCTTGAACACTGAAGCTTTCTTT. It translates to CASSSIAGALNTEAFF.